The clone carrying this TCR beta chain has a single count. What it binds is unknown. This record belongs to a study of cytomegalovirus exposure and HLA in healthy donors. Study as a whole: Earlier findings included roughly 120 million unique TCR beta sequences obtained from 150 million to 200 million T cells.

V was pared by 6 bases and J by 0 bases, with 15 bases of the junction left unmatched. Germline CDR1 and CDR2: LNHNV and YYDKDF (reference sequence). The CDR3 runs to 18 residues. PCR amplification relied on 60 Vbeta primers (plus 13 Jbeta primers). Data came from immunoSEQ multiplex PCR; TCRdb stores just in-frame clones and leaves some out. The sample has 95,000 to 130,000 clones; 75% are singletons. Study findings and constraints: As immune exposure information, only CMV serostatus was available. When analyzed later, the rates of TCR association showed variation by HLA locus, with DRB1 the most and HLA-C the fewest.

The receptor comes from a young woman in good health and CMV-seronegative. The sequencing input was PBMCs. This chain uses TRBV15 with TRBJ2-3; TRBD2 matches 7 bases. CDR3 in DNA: TGTGCCACCAGTCCCCACGGGAGGATTTCCCGAAGCACAGATACGCAGTATTTT. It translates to CATSPHGRISRSTDTQYF.